This T cell receptor beta chain is drawn from a study of CD8+CD57+ T cells in acquired aplastic anemia. The table lists this clonotype with many counts. Its target is unknown. Trimming stripped 0 bases from V and 3 bases from J, with 11 bases between. The CDR3 totals 15 residues. CDR1 LGHNA and CDR2 YNFKEQ come from the germline V gene. Genomic DNA constituted the template upon which TCR beta VDJ and CDR3 profiling was performed. TCRdb reprocessed the reads via MiXCR and lists one record per CDR3 protein. Of about 470,000 distinct CDR3 sequences in the sample, roughly 34% were seen once. Patients chosen for sequencing had shown CD8+CD57+ cell expansion by flow cytometry. Severe acquired aplastic anemia was present in all patients. Blood came from patients not yet given any therapy. Study results and limitations: Patients and controls were found to share fewer than 35 CD8+ CDR3 sequences. Significant differences in CD8+ Simpson's diversity were not observed between patients and controls.

This chain connects TRBV4-2 to TRBJ1-2, with TRBD1 as a possible D gene (6 bases). Sequenced sample: sorted CD4+, CD8+, or CD8+CD57+ T cells (not recorded which) from PBMCs. The TCR originated in a human donor with aplastic anemia. CDR3 DNA sequence: TGTGCCAGCAGCCAAGAGGGGGGGCAGGACTATGGCTACACCTTC. It yields the protein CASSQEGGQDYGYTF.